A single T cell receptor beta chain is shown here with its context. The length of the CDR3 is 17 residues. The germline V gene has CDR1 SQVTM and CDR2 ANQGSEA. The germline V and J ends were trimmed by 4 bases and 2 bases, with 21 bases remaining between them. This specimen comes from a study of OX40 agonist ivuxolimab in advanced cancers. The repertoire was sequenced with immunoSEQ multiplex PCR; TCRdb's copy has only in-frame clones and lacks some. The sample holds approximately 90,000 clones, around 87% seen once. The sequences come from CD4+ or CD8+ T cells sorted from blood, collected in a trial of the OX40 agonist ivuxolimab. The receptor was isolated from an adult with an advanced solid tumor such as melanoma, head and neck, liver or kidney cancer. The chain links TRBV29-1 to TRBJ2-1; perhaps TRBD2 as D (5 bases). CDR3 region: CSVAPPFASGTYNEQFF. The DNA for the CDR3 is TGCAGCGTTGCCCCTCCGTTCGCCAGCGGAACCTACAATGAGCAGTTCTTC.